The rows below give T cell receptor beta chains drawn from one sample of a study of early T cells in non-severe SARS-CoV-2 infection. Using its own MiXCR run on the 5' RACE reads, TCRdb lists one record per CDR3 protein. Among roughly 16,000 distinct CDR3 sequences, about 5.5% were seen once, and the ten largest hold 6.5% to 8.5%. The sample comprised whole blood. These receptors all come from an adult who was a healthcare worker with PCR-confirmed SARS-CoV-2 infection or an uninfected control (not recorded which). Both conserved end residues are part of each CDR3. The D gene is left open where the match is weak. For some rows the clone size is stated as once, few or many, or as a class when expanded; others skip it.

D,V,size,J,CDR3,DNA
TRBD2,TRBV12-3/TRBV12-4,few,TRBJ2-1,CASSFSGRSSYNEQFF,TGTGCCAGCAGTTTTAGCGGGAGGAGCTCCTACAATGAGCAGTTCTTC
-,TRBV2,-,TRBJ1-1,CASSVGTRNTEAFF,TGTGCCAGCAGTGTAGGAACACGAAACACTGAAGCTTTCTTT
TRBD1,TRBV5-6,medium-sized,TRBJ1-5,CASSWSTGTGERSNQPQHF,TGTGCCAGCAGCTGGTCGACCGGGACAGGGGAGAGAAGCAATCAGCCCCAGCATTTT
-,TRBV6-2/TRBV6-3,many,TRBJ2-1,CASRDGTLHSYNEQFF,TGTGCCAGCAGAGACGGGACACTCCACTCCTACAATGAGCAGTTCTTC
TRBD2,TRBV6-2/TRBV6-3,few,TRBJ2-2,CASSYLGLAGDGGELFF,TGTGCCAGCAGTTACCTAGGACTAGCGGGAGATGGCGGGGAGCTGTTTTTT
-,TRBV20-1,medium-sized,TRBJ1-5,CSATRGTSNQPQHF,TGCAGTGCAACCCGCGGAACTAGCAATCAGCCCCAGCATTTT
TRBD2,TRBV5-1,many,TRBJ2-1,CASSLGLADRGEQFF,TGCGCCAGCAGCTTAGGACTAGCGGATCGGGGTGAGCAGTTCTTC
-,TRBV6-6,few,TRBJ1-1,CASSYSTGLTEAFF,TGTGCCAGCAGTTACTCGACTGGGTTAACTGAAGCTTTCTTT
-,TRBV11-2,many,TRBJ1-4,CASSEQLLTTNEKLFF,TGTGCCAGCAGCGAACAGCTCCTCACAACTAATGAAAAACTGTTTTTT
-,TRBV3-1,many,TRBJ2-1,CASSQEGLSYNEQFF,TGTGCCAGCAGCCAAGAAGGCCTCTCCTACAATGAGCAGTTCTTC
TRBD2,TRBV6-2/TRBV6-3,many,TRBJ2-1,CASAGREGRLYNEQFF,TGTGCCAGCGCGGGGCGGGAGGGCCGTTTATACAATGAGCAGTTCTTC
TRBD2,TRBV10-1,few,TRBJ2-1,CASSEGGRVHEQFF,TGCGCCAGCAGTGAGGGGGGGAGGGTCCATGAGCAGTTCTTC
-,TRBV4-1,many,TRBJ2-7,CASSQDGGGYEQYF,TGCGCCAGCAGCCAAGATGGGGGCGGGTACGAGCAGTACTTC
TRBD1,TRBV14,few,TRBJ2-5,CASSQLQGTQETQYF,TGTGCCAGCAGCCAGCTACAGGGGACCCAAGAGACCCAGTACTTC
TRBD2,TRBV13,few,TRBJ2-7,CASSPSRDYRSYEQYF,TGTGCCAGCAGCCCATCAAGGGACTACCGTTCCTACGAGCAGTACTTC
TRBD1,TRBV12-3/TRBV12-4,medium-sized,TRBJ2-2,CASSSGTGRAGELFF,TGTGCCAGCAGCTCCGGGACAGGGAGGGCCGGGGAGCTGTTTTTT
-,TRBV5-4,many,TRBJ2-1,CASSGGTDNEQFF,TGTGCCAGCAGCGGGGGAACCGACAATGAGCAGTTCTTC
-,TRBV28,many,TRBJ2-7,CASSPTRQWHEQYF,TGTGCCAGCAGCCCGACAAGACAATGGCACGAGCAGTACTTC
-,TRBV7-2,many,TRBJ1-4,CASSLSRGSEKLFF,TGTGCCAGCAGCTTATCCAGGGGTAGCGAAAAACTGTTTTTT
-,TRBV20-1,many,TRBJ2-1,CSAAPGLARGNEQFF,TGCAGTGCAGCCCCGGGGCTAGCGAGAGGGAATGAGCAGTTCTTC
TRBD2,TRBV7-8,-,TRBJ2-2,CASSLVRLAGGELFF,TGTGCCAGCAGCTTAGTTAGACTAGCGGGCGGGGAGCTGTTTTTT
-,TRBV27,few,TRBJ1-5,CASSFSGSDQPQHF,TGTGCCAGCAGTTTCTCAGGGAGTGATCAGCCCCAGCATTTT
-,TRBV20-1,many,TRBJ2-1,CSASLPRSSYNEQFF,TGCAGTGCTAGTCTTCCGCGTAGCTCCTACAATGAGCAGTTCTTC
-,TRBV12-3/TRBV12-4,-,TRBJ1-5,CASSPLGQPQHF,TGTGCCAGCAGCCCCCTGGGGCAGCCCCAGCATTTT
-,TRBV6-2/TRBV6-3,-,TRBJ2-1,CASKPGAYNEQFF,TGTGCCAGCAAACCGGGAGCCTACAATGAGCAGTTCTTC
TRBD1,TRBV5-6,-,TRBJ2-1,CASRLYRGAYNEQFF,TGTGCCAGCAGGTTGTACAGGGGGGCCTACAATGAGCAGTTCTTC
-,TRBV6-1,many,TRBJ1-6,CASITARESPLHF,TGTGCCAGCATCACCGCCCGGGAGTCACCCCTCCACTTT
TRBD1,TRBV5-1,-,TRBJ2-5,CASSLAGGTGQETQYF,TGCGCCAGCAGCTTGGCCGGAGGGACAGGACAAGAGACCCAGTACTTC
-,TRBV11-2,many,TRBJ2-2,CASSLFTGELFF,TGTGCCAGCAGCTTGTTCACCGGGGAGCTGTTTTTT
-,TRBV7-9,many,TRBJ1-1,CASSLNTEAFF,TGTGCCAGCAGCTTGAACACTGAAGCTTTCTTT
-,TRBV10-3,many,TRBJ1-6,CAITRDENSPLHF,TGTGCCATCACTCGGGACGAAAATTCACCCCTCCACTTT
TRBD2,TRBV6-5,many,TRBJ2-2,CASRTGGAAGELFF,TGTGCCAGCAGAACGGGGGGGGCTGCCGGGGAGCTGTTTTTT
-,TRBV12-3/TRBV12-4,few,TRBJ1-6,CASSLVGRSYNSPLHF,TGTGCCAGCAGTTTAGTTGGCCGCTCCTATAATTCACCCCTCCACTTT
TRBD2,TRBV9,many,TRBJ2-1,CASSVGLAGWDEQFF,TGTGCCAGCAGCGTAGGACTAGCGGGGTGGGATGAGCAGTTCTTC
-,TRBV20-1,many,TRBJ1-1,CSAPIVAGTEAFF,TGCAGTGCCCCGATAGTAGCCGGTACTGAAGCTTTCTTT
-,TRBV11-2,many,TRBJ2-5,CASSLGRAGSQETQYF,TGTGCCAGCAGCTTAGGGCGGGCGGGGAGTCAAGAGACCCAGTACTTC
-,TRBV12-3/TRBV12-4,many,TRBJ1-3,CASSQRQGGLGGNTIYF,TGTGCCAGCAGCCAGCGGCAAGGGGGTTTGGGAGGAAACACCATATATTTT
-,TRBV7-9,-,TRBJ2-5,CASSLAGEAGLETQYF,TGTGCCAGCAGCTTAGCGGGGGAAGCAGGCCTAGAGACCCAGTACTTC
TRBD1,TRBV28,many,TRBJ1-1,CASSSGQGGAFF,TGTGCCAGCAGTTCAGGACAGGGGGGAGCTTTCTTT
TRBD2,TRBV5-1,many,TRBJ2-2,CASRPEGTSGRRTGELFF,TGCGCCAGCAGACCGGAAGGGACTAGCGGGAGGAGGACCGGGGAGCTGTTTTTT
-,TRBV15,medium-sized,TRBJ2-1,CATSSIRESNEQFF,TGTGCCACCAGCAGCATCAGGGAGAGCAATGAGCAGTTCTTC
TRBD2,TRBV4-1,many,TRBJ2-3,CASSQSWGGLASRTDTQYF,TGCGCCAGCAGCCAAAGTTGGGGGGGACTAGCTAGTCGCACAGATACGCAGTATTTT
-,TRBV5-1,medium-sized,TRBJ2-5,CASSREGYETQYF,TGCGCCAGCAGCCGAGAGGGGTATGAGACCCAGTACTTC
-,TRBV3-2,many,TRBJ1-2,CASSQETGLRGRIWGYTF,TGTGCCAGCAGCCAAGAGACCGGTTTGAGGGGCCGGATCTGGGGCTACACCTTC
-,TRBV28,large,TRBJ1-5,CASSLGQGLQPQHF,TGTGCCAGCAGTTTAGGGCAGGGTCTCCAGCCCCAGCATTTT
-,TRBV21-1,few,TRBJ2-5,CASSKKQGYLQETQYF,TGTGCCAGCAGCAAGAAACAGGGCTACCTCCAAGAGACCCAGTACTTC
-,TRBV6-2/TRBV6-3,many,TRBJ2-1,CASSSPTLATRREQFF,TGTGCCAGCAGTTCCCCGACTCTTGCCACCAGGCGTGAGCAGTTCTTC
-,TRBV6-1,few,TRBJ2-7,CASSEGDTLPYEQYF,TGTGCCAGCAGTGAGGGGGACACCCTCCCCTACGAGCAGTACTTC
-,TRBV5-1,medium-sized,TRBJ2-7,CASISGTYEQYF,TGCGCCAGCATCTCTGGAACCTACGAGCAGTACTTC
-,TRBV24-1,-,TRBJ2-2,CATSKADSTGELFF,TGTGCCACCAGTAAGGCAGACTCTACCGGGGAGCTGTTTTTT
TRBD2,TRBV12-3/TRBV12-4,few,TRBJ2-5,CASTSSGGEETQYF,TGTGCCAGTACTTCTAGCGGGGGGGAAGAGACCCAGTACTTC
TRBD2,TRBV20-1,medium-sized,TRBJ2-1,CSARDLSGVYNEQFF,TGCAGTGCTAGAGATCTAAGCGGGGTCTACAATGAGCAGTTCTTC
TRBD2,TRBV5-7,medium-sized,TRBJ2-7,CASSLTSGNYEQYF,TGTGCCAGCAGCTTGACTAGCGGGAACTACGAGCAGTACTTC
-,TRBV6-2/TRBV6-3,many,TRBJ2-1,CASSWATGQAANEQFF,TGTGCCAGCAGTTGGGCAACCGGGCAGGCCGCCAATGAGCAGTTCTTC
-,TRBV6-2/TRBV6-3,-,TRBJ1-1,CASRPGTGWTEAFF,TGTGCCAGCAGACCCGGGACCGGTTGGACTGAAGCTTTCTTT
-,TRBV20-1,-,TRBJ1-4,CSATAPGRNEKLFF,TGCAGTGCTACCGCTCCAGGGAGGAATGAAAAACTGTTTTTT
-,TRBV24-1,-,TRBJ2-2,CATRTHNTGELFF,TGTGCCACCAGGACTCACAACACCGGGGAGCTGTTTTTT
-,TRBV30,-,TRBJ1-1,CAWSVHQGVTEAFF,TGTGCCTGGAGTGTACATCAAGGAGTCACTGAAGCTTTCTTT
-,TRBV6-1,few,TRBJ2-3,CASSSQRRGTDTQYF,TGTGCCAGCAGTTCCCAGCGGAGGGGCACAGATACGCAGTATTTT
-,TRBV6-2/TRBV6-3,-,TRBJ1-2,CASSDPTASNYGYTF,TGTGCCAGCAGCGATCCGACAGCCTCAAACTATGGCTACACCTTC